The entry below gives a single T cell receptor (beta chain) sequence along with its context. No antigen is known for it. Base qualities are missing; no much larger clone stands one base away. Sequenced on an Illumina HiSeq 2500. TCR beta libraries were prepared by quantitative 5'-RACE with molecular barcodes. The study's own analysis went as follows. A new computational method based on a probabilistic model of VDJ rearrangement was used to identify disease-linked TCR variants. TCRdb ran its own pipeline on the public reads, namely fastp trimming at Q25 and MiXCR clone calling, and kept in-frame beta chains. One record per CDR3 amino acid sequence lists the most common genes and DNA. The V and J calls were determined by TCRdb, not by the authors. The sample contains roughly 180,000 distinct CDR3 sequences, around 13% of them found a single time. The leading ten clones occupy approximately 15% of the sample.

The data were obtained in a study of CD8 T cells in ankylosing spondylitis (dated by TCRdb to 2017 to 2019). About the study as a whole: The study set out to find disease-linked TCR variants by profiling T cell receptor beta repertoires in ankylosing spondylitis patients and healthy donors. The full study cohort comprised about 23 ankylosing spondylitis patients and 85 to 120 healthy donors. Peripheral blood was sampled, and synovial fluid was also collected from ankylosing spondylitis patients. Study-wide findings and limitations: In peripheral blood, the disease-linked clones were found at relatively low frequencies and had a CD8+ phenotype. According to the report, matched synovial fluid samples from ankylosing spondylitis patients were significantly enriched for the disease-linked clones. Blood from ankylosing spondylitis patients appeared to be characterized by a TCR beta motif composed of about eight highly homologous amino acid variants. Some motif variants were previously reported in synovial fluid and blood of reactive arthritis patients, suggesting common disease-initiation mechanisms.

Taken from cysteine to phenylalanine, the CDR3 has 14 residues. Solely the CDR3 DNA is kept, with 42 bases framed from the first base. The germline V gene provides CDR1 SGHTA and CDR2 FQGNSA. Between the V and J ends, shortened by 5 bases and 4 bases respectively, the junction contains 14 bases. What was sequenced was blood, either unsorted or a sorted T cell fraction (not recorded which). Recombination connected TRBV7-2 to TRBJ1-1; TRBD1 is a possible D gene, resting on 6 matching bases. The source of this sequence is a male donor with ankylosing spondylitis or in good health (not recorded which). This receptor has the CDR3 CASSPSDSVTEAFF. The nucleotide sequence reads as follows: TGTGCCAGCAGCCCCTCGGACAGTGTCACTGAAGCTTTCTTT. Reference TRBV7-2 and TRBJ1-1 proteins supply the regions before and after the CDR3; the full variable domain is: GAGVSQSPSNKVTEKGKDVELRCDPISGHTALYWYRQSLGQGLEFLIYFQGNSAPDKSGLPSDRFSAERTGGSVSTLTIQRTQQEDSAVYLCASSPSDSVTEAFFGQGTRLTVV.